This paragraph covers one T cell receptor beta chain sequence. These data belong to a study of T cell changes during pregnancy in multiple sclerosis. This table comes from immunoSEQ multiplex PCR, and its TCRdb copy is limited to in-frame clones, with some not included. The profile shows fewer than 90,000 clones, about 94% of them singletons. Germline-derived CDR1 and CDR2 are SNHLY and FYNNEI. This CDR3 spans 15 amino acids. V was trimmed by 6 bases and J by 1 base, leaving 16 bases between them. The receptor was derived from a female donor in good health, enrolled as a control in a pregnancy study. The V and J genes are TRBV2 and TRBJ2-7, with D perhaps matching TRBD2 (7 bases). Sequenced here: peripheral blood, sampled after pregnancy. Here the CDR3 reads CASRVSGTPSYEQYF. The CDR3 bases are TGTGCCAGCAGGGTAAGCGGGACACCTTCCTACGAGCAGTACTTC. The variable domain in full, completed from reference TRBV2 and TRBJ2-7, reads EPEVTQTPSHQVTQMGQEVILRCVPISNHLYFYWYRQILGQKVEFLVSFYNNEISEKSEIFDDQFSVERPDGSNFTLKIRSTKLEDSAMYFCASRVSGTPSYEQYFGPGTRLTVT.